Sequencing of this T cell receptor (beta chain) was carried out in a study of blood T cell repertoires in COVID-19 (dated by TCRdb to the early 2020s). In the study overall: The collaborator samples originated in the United States, Italy and Spain and spanned the acute and convalescent phases of COVID-19. A de-identified subject ID, COVID-19 status, age in years and sex were almost always included in the sample metadata. A freely available public database, intended as a resource for researchers studying the immune response to SARS-CoV-2, is where the repertoires were released. Where available, HLA class I and class II types were obtained from metadata supplied by the sample provider rather than from assay-based typing. The material from the prospective study consisted of cDNA or gDNA derived from T cells, B-cell-depleted T cells, or PBMCs. The samples were drawn from the first 160 participants of the ongoing ImmuneRACE study and from 950 to 1,500 subjects provided by 6 global collaborators. Deeply sampled blood TCRbeta repertoires from subjects exposed to, actively infected with, or recovered from COVID-19 were included in the dataset. What the work shows at the level of the full study, not this receptor alone: Clinical and demographic metadata were provided uncurated, with the amount varying by source and participant.

TCRbeta CDR3 regions were amplified from genomic DNA by means of the immunoSEQ Assay, a bias-controlled multiplex PCR. The source study handled its data this way. The number of nucleated cells in each sample was estimated from the amplification of reference gene primers within the assay. To quantify the absolute abundance of each unique TCRbeta CDR3 rearrangement, sequence reads were collapsed and filtered. For each sample, productive Simpson clonality was calculated by taking the square root of Simpson's diversity index across productive rearrangements. Held by TCRdb, this immuneACCESS table contains in-frame sequences only and omits some clones. Under half of the omission traces to an unresolved V gene where checked; the cause of the rest is unknown. V, J and clone size are taken as reported in that table, and D and trimming were inferred from the DNA itself. This sample has 75,000 to 90,000 clones in its table, and roughly nine tenths of those were observed once. The biggest ten clones account for around 5.3% of the sample.

This clone was detected only a few times. The antigen it recognizes is unknown. Qualities for individual bases were not recorded, and no much larger clone is one base off. Whole blood was collected in K2EDTA tubes by collaborating institutions according to the institutions' own protocols. For TCRbeta analysis, collaborators shipped samples in one of three forms: frozen whole blood, isolated PBMCs, or DNA extracted from either of those sample types. The V end gives up 0 bases and the J end 0 bases, leaving 8 bases in the junction not matched to a gene. From the cysteine up to the phenylalanine, the CDR3 has a length of 19 residues. The entry retains the CDR3 DNA only, 57 bases that are in frame from base 1. CDR1 is given as SGHTA and CDR2 as FQGNSA, both from the germline V gene.

Specimen: peripheral blood. The TCR was taken from a man aged 45-65 years with active or convalescent COVID-19. The sequence links TRBV7-2 to TRBJ2-7, and 13 bases in between align with TRBD2. The CDR3 is CASSLASTSGGSSSYEQYF. The nucleotides read TGTGCCAGCAGCTTAGCGTCGACTAGCGGGGGGTCCAGCTCCTACGAGCAGTACTTC.